What follows describes a single TCR beta chain. The data were taken from a study of T cell responses to AZD1222 COVID-19 vaccine. Produced via immunoSEQ multiplex PCR; TCRdb's table is partial and in-frame only. The sample includes around 110,000 clones, around 88% of them seen just once. This CDR3 has 12 amino acids. Germline V gene sequence: CDR1 KGHSH, CDR2 LQKENI. The V end was cut by 0 bases, the J end by 7 bases, with 5 bases between. The chain couples TRBV18 to TRBJ2-3; D is ambiguous. The sequencing here drew on peripheral blood, taken on day 0 of AZD1222 vaccination. This TCR was recovered from an adult in good health. The CDR3 reads CASSPPGNTQYF. The CDR3 coding sequence is TGTGCCAGCTCACCACCAGGGAATACGCAGTATTTT.